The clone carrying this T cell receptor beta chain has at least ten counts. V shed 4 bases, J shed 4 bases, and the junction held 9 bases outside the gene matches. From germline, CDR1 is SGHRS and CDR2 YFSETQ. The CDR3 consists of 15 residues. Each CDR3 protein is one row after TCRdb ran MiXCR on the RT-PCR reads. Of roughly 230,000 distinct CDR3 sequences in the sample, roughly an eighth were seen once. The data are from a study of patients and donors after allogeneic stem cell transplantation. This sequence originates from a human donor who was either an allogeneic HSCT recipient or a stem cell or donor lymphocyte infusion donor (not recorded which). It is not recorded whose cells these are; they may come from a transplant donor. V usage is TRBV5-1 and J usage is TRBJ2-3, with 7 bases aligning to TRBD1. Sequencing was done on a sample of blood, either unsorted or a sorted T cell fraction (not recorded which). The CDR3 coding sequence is TGCGCCAGCAGCGGAACCCGACAGGGTCCAGATACGCAGTATTTT. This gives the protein CASSGTRQGPDTQYF.